The source of this T cell receptor beta chain is a study of blood T cell repertoires in COVID-19. Study as a whole: COVID-19 samples, acute and convalescent, were from the United States, Italy and Spain.

The germline CDR1 and CDR2 sequences are MNHEY and SVGAGI. This CDR3 has 14 residues. Trimming took off 5 bases at V and 1 base at J, with 12 bases between the two ends. In Seattle, patients joined the study during active infection and were tracked longitudinally. In the original processing: Amplification with reference gene primers provided the estimates of nucleated cell counts. Repertoires were generated with immunoSEQ multiplex PCR, while TCRdb's copy carries only in-frame clones and drops some. That table is the source of V, J and clone size, and D and trimming were worked out from the DNA. Of under 350,000 clones detected, around nine tenths appear once; the ten largest clones hold about 7%.

J is TRBJ2-7 and V is TRBV6-5; TRBD1 is a possible D gene (6 bases). This receptor was obtained from a woman in her thirties with COVID-19, enrolled during active disease. The specimen was peripheral blood. The CDR3 spells CASSQDSVSYEQYF. The CDR3 nucleotides read TGTGCCAGCAGTCAGGACAGTGTATCCTACGAGCAGTACTTC.